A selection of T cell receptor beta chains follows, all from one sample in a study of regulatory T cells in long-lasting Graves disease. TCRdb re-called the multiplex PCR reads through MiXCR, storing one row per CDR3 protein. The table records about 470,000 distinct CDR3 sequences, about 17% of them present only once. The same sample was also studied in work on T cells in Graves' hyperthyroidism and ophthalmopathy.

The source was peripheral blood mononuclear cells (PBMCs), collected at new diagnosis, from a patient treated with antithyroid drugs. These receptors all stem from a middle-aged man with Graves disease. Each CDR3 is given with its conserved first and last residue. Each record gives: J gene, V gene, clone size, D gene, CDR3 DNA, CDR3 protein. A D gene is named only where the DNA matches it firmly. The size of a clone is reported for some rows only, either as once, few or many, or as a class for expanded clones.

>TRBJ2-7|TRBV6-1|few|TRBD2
TGTGCCAGCAGTACCGGACTAGCGGGAGGGATATCCTACGAGCAGTACTTC
CASSTGLAGGISYEQYF
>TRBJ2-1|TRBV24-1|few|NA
TGTGCCACCAGTACACCAACCTCCTACAATGAGCAGTTCTTC
CATSTPTSYNEQFF
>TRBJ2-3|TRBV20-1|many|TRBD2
TGCAGTGCGCTGGGACTAGCGGGCAGCACAGATACGCAGTATTTT
CSALGLAGSTDTQYF
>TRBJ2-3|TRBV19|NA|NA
TGTGCCACCACCGGGACTTACACAGATACGCAGTATTTT
CATTGTYTDTQYF
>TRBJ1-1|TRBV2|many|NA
TGTGCCAGCAGTTACCGCGCCGAGACTGAAGCTTTCTTT
CASSYRAETEAFF
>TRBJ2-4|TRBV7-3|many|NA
TGTGCCAGCAGCCGGGACGGAGGAGGAGCCAAAAACATTCAGTACTTC
CASSRDGGGAKNIQYF
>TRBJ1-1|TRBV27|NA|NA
TGTGCCAGCAGTTTACCGGGACAATACACTGAAGCTTTCTTT
CASSLPGQYTEAFF
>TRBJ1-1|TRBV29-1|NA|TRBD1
TGCAGCGTTGACCCGGGACAGGGGGCTGAAGCTTTCTTT
CSVDPGQGAEAFF
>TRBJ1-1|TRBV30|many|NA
TGTGCCTGGAGTGTCACCAATGAAGCTTTCTTT
CAWSVTNEAFF
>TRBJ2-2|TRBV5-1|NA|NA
TGCGCCAGCAGGATTCGGACGGAGAACACCGGGGAGCTGTTTTTT
CASRIRTENTGELFF
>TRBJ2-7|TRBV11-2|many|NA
TGTGCCAGCAGCTTAGAGGTCAGGGCTTCTTACGAGCAGTACTTC
CASSLEVRASYEQYF
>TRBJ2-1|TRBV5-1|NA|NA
TGCGCCAGCAGCTTGGTATTCAGCTCCTACAATGAGCAGTTCTTC
CASSLVFSSYNEQFF
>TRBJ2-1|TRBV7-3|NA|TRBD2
TGTGCCAGCAGCGGATCGGGACTAGCGGGAGTGGTTGAGCAGTTCTTC
CASSGSGLAGVVEQFF
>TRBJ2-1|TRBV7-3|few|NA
TGTGCCAGCAGCCAATCGGCGGACCGCGAGCAGTTCTTC
CASSQSADREQFF
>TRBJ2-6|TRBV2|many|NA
TGTGCCAGCAGGGCCGGACAGACCTCTGGGGCCAACGTCCTGACTTTC
CASRAGQTSGANVLTF
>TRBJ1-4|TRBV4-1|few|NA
TGCGCCAGCAGCCAGGAGGCCCGGCGGGAAGAAAAACTGTTTTTT
CASSQEARREEKLFF
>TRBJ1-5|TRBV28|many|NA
TGTGCCAGCAGTGGGTTTGGAGTCCGCAATCAGCCCCAGCATTTT
CASSGFGVRNQPQHF
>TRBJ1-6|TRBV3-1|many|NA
TGTGCCAGCAGCCAACGCTCGTTGACCGGATCACCCCTCCACTTT
CASSQRSLTGSPLHF
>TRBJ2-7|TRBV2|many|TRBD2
TGTGCCAGCAGTGGTACTAGCGGGAGTTTCTACGAGCAGTACTTC
CASSGTSGSFYEQYF
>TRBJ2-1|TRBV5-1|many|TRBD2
TGCGCCAGCAGCTTGGTTGGGCCACTAGCGGAGAAGAGGAATGAGCAGTTCTTC
CASSLVGPLAEKRNEQFF
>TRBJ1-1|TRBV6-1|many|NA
TGTGCCAGCAGCCCTCCGGGACAAACATTCATGAACACTGAAGCTTTCTTT
CASSPPGQTFMNTEAFF
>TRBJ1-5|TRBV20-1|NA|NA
TGCAGTGCCATAGATGGGGCGAATCAGCCCCAGCATTTT
CSAIDGANQPQHF
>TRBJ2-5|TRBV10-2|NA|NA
TGCGCCAGCAGTAACATACGGGGGGAGACCCAGTACTTC
CASSNIRGETQYF
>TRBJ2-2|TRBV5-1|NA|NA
TGCGCCAGCAGCTTGTTACAGGGTAACACCGGGGAGCTGTTTTTT
CASSLLQGNTGELFF
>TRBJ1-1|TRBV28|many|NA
TGTGCCAGCCTGCGGGGTTCGGGCACTGAAGCTTTCTTT
CASLRGSGTEAFF
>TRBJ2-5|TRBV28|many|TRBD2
TGTGCCAGCCTTGGGCGGGAGGGCCCGGAGACCCAGTACTTC
CASLGREGPETQYF
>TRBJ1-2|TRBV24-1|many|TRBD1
TGTGCCACCAGTGATTACAGGGGAGCTGGCTACACCTTC
CATSDYRGAGYTF
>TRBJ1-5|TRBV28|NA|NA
TGTGCCAGCAGTCGCGATTCGGGTAGTCAGCCCCAGCATTTT
CASSRDSGSQPQHF
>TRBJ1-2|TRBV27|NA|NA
TGTGCCAGCAGTCCTCGGACCCGCCACTATGGCTACACCTTC
CASSPRTRHYGYTF
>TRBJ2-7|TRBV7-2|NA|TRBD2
TGTGCCAGCAGCTTATTCAGCAGCGGGAGCTCCTACGAGCAGTACTTC
CASSLFSSGSSYEQYF
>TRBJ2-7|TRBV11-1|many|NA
TGTGCCAGCAGCTTGGTTTCCACTTACGAGCAGTACTTC
CASSLVSTYEQYF
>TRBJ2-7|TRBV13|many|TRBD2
TGTGCCAGCAGCCAGGGACTAGGCGTCTACGAGCAGTACTTC
CASSQGLGVYEQYF
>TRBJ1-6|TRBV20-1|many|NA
TGCAGTGCTAGGGGACTCCAAATTAGCTCCTATAATTCACCCCTCCACTTT
CSARGLQISSYNSPLHF
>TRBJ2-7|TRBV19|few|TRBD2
TGTGCCAGTAGTGTTAGTGGACTAGCCTCGTTCGAGCAGTACTTC
CASSVSGLASFEQYF
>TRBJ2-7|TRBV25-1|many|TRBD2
TGTGCCAGCCGAGGGGCGGGAGGTTACGAGCAGTACTTC
CASRGAGGYEQYF
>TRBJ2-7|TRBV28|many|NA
TGTGCCAGCAGGAGGGGACCCGAGGGTGGCGAGCAGTACTTC
CASRRGPEGGEQYF
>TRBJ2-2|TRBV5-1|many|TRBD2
TGCGCCAGCAGCTTACGGCTAGCGGGAATCACCGGGGAGCTGTTTTTT
CASSLRLAGITGELFF
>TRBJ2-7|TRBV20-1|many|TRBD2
TGCAGTGCTACCGGGACTAGCGGAATATACGAGCAGTACTTC
CSATGTSGIYEQYF
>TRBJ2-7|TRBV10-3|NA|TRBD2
TGTGCCATCAAAGAAAGCGGGAGTAGCCACGAGCAGTACTTC
CAIKESGSSHEQYF
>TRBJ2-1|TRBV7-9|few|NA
TGTGCCACCGAACCTAGGGGGTTGGTCTCCTACAATGAGCAGTTCTTC
CATEPRGLVSYNEQFF
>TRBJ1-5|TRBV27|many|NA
TGTGCCAGCAGTCCCTTTGGGGTGCAGCCCCAGCATTTT
CASSPFGVQPQHF
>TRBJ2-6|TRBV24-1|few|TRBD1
TGTGCCACCAGTGATCCGGGACAGGGTTTCTTTGGGGCCAACGTCCTGACTTTC
CATSDPGQGFFGANVLTF
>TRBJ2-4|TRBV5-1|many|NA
TGCGCCAGCAGCTTCGGGCCAACAAACATTCAGTACTTC
CASSFGPTNIQYF
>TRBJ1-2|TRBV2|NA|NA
TGTGCCAGCAGTGGCGGACTCTATGGCTACACCTTC
CASSGGLYGYTF
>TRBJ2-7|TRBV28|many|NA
TGTGCCAGCAGTATGACCCCTACTAGGAGCTCCTACGAGCAGTACTTC
CASSMTPTRSSYEQYF
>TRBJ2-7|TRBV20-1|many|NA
TGCAGTGCTAGTCACGGGAACGAGCAGTACTTC
CSASHGNEQYF
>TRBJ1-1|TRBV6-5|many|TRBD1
TGTGCCAGCAGTTACGTTACAGGGGGCTTTACTGAAGCTTTCTTT
CASSYVTGGFTEAFF
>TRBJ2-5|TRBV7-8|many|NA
TGTGCCAGCAGCTACGTCATAACGGGGACCCAGTACTTC
CASSYVITGTQYF
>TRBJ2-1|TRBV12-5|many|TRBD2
TGTGCTAGTGGTTCGACTAGCGGGAGCTTCGGTGAGCAGTTCTTC
CASGSTSGSFGEQFF
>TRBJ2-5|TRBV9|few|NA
TGTGCCAGCAGCGTAGATTTGCCGGGACGACTCGGGGAGACCCAGTACTTC
CASSVDLPGRLGETQYF
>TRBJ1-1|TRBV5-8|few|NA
TGTGCCAGCAGCTTAGGGACACGATACACTGAAGCTTTCTTT
CASSLGTRYTEAFF